This T cell receptor (beta chain) was recorded in a study of T cells in Graves' hyperthyroidism and ophthalmopathy. Whole-study context: Once the initial diagnosis was made, peripheral blood was obtained before any treatment.

In its sample, this clonotype was seen a few times. From germline, CDR1 is SGHNT and CDR2 YENEEA. V was pared by 5 bases and J by 5 bases, with 16 bases between. The CDR3 contains 15 residues. RNA transcripts provided the source from which TCR beta CDR3 regions were amplified. An initial round of RT-PCR targeting the TCR CDR3 relied on the HTBI primer set. A single record per CDR3 protein comes from TCRdb applying MiXCR to the multiplex PCR reads. This table has around 600,000 distinct CDR3 sequences, roughly 15% appearing once. The gene calls are TRBV11-3 and TRBJ1-3; D gene ambiguous. This clonotype was sampled from a woman aged 45 to 65 with Graves' ophthalmopathy. What was sequenced was blood. CDR3 protein: CASSHGRQFRNTIYF. The CDR3 DNA reads as TGTGCCAGCAGCCACGGACGGCAATTTCGAAACACCATATATTTT.